This record looks at one T cell receptor beta chain sequence and its context. This clonotype appeared many times. The antigen it recognizes is unknown. Within one base of it there is no much larger clone, and no base qualities were kept. This sample was taken from a study of esophageal squamous cell carcinoma under preoperative chemotherapy (dated by TCRdb to 2016 to 2019). Notes on the research overall: The study profiled TCR repertoires of both peripheral blood T cells and tumor-infiltrating lymphocytes. The study examined the effect of paclitaxel-nedaplatin chemotherapy on T-cell receptor repertoires in patients with esophageal squamous cell carcinoma. Repertoires from samples taken before paclitaxel-nedaplatin therapy were compared with repertoires from samples taken after paclitaxel-nedaplatin therapy. About 5 patients with primary esophageal squamous cell carcinoma were included in the cohort. Study-level results and caveats: After chemotherapy, peripheral T cells showed a significant rise in TCR diversity, whereas tumor-infiltrating lymphocytes did not. The cohort was small, with only a handful of patients with esophageal squamous cell carcinoma analyzed. Clonotype frequencies shifted immediately and substantially under paclitaxel-nedaplatin therapy, and abundant clones were more likely to contract than to amplify. Post-treatment tumor-infiltrating lymphocytes appeared to be derived in part from peripheral T cells migrating into the tumor, rather than solely from local clonal changes.

The time point label on this specimen signifies: before preoperative PTX-NDP chemotherapy. Before surgery, patients were given paclitaxel-nedaplatin as preoperative chemotherapy. Library construction relied on PCR. For sequencing, a HiSeq X Ten was employed. High-throughput sequencing was used to characterize TCR repertoires. In TCRdb, the public reads were trimmed at Q25 with fastp and aligned with MiXCR, with productive beta chains retained. Rows with one shared CDR3 protein collapse into an entry with the most common genes and DNA. This sample is represented by about 30,000 distinct CDR3 sequences; roughly half of them were singletons. Approximately 12% of the sample comes from the top ten. Taken from cysteine to phenylalanine, the CDR3 has 15 residues. The DNA shown is the 45-base CDR3, in frame from base 1. Relative to germline, V is 1 base shorter and J is 7 bases shorter, with 14 bases between their ends. The germline V gene gives CDR1 as MNHNS and CDR2 as SASEGT.

The sequence derives from a human donor with esophageal squamous cell carcinoma. The donor label of this sample is uncertain. This sample was taken from a patient given preoperative chemotherapy. The sequence joins TRBV6-1 to TRBJ2-1; the D segment could be TRBD2, given 6 matching bases. At the DNA level, the sequence is TGTGCCAGCAGTGAAGAGGTGGGAGGTGGAAATGAGCAGTTCTTC. It translates to CASSEEVGGGNEQFF.